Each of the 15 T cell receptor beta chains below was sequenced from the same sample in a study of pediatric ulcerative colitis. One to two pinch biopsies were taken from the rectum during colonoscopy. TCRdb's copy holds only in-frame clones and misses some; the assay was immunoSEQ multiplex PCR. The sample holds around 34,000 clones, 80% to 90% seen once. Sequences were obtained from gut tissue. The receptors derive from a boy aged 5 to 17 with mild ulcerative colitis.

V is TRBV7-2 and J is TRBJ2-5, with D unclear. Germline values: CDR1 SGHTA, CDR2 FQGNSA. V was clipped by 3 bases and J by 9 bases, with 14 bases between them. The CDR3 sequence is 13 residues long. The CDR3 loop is CASSFAHFRAQYF. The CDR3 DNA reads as TGTGCCAGCAGCTTTGCGCACTTTCGGGCCCAGTACTTC.

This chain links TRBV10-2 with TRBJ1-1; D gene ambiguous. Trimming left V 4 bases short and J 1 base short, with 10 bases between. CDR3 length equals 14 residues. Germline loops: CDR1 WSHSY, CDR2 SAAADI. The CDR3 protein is CASSAGRSNTEAFF. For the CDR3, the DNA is TGCGCCAGCAGTGCAGGACGGTCGAACACTGAAGCTTTCTTT.

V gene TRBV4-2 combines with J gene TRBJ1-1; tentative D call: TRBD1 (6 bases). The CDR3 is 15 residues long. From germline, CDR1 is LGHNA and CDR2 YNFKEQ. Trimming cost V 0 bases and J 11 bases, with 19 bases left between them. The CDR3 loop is CASSQESRQETRAFF. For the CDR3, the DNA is TGTGCCAGCAGCCAAGAGTCGCGACAGGAAACCCGTGCTTTCTTT.

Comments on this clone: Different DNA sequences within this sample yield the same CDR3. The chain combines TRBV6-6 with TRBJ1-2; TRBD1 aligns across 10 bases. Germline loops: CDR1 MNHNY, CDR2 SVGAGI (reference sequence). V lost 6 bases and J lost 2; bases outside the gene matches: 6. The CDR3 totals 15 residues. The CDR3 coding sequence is TGTGCCAGCAGCCATCCGGGACAGGGGAACTATGGCTACACCTTC. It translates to CASSHPGQGNYGYTF.

The CDR3 bases are TGTGCCAGCAGCTTAGCTCCGGGACTAGCGAGTTACAATGAGCAGTTCTTC. It is translated as CASSLAPGLASYNEQFF. This chain connects TRBV7-7 to TRBJ2-1; TRBD2 aligns across 10 bases. CDR3 length equals 17 residues. Germline-derived CDR1 and CDR2 are SSHAT and FNYEAQ (reference sequence). J was trimmed by 4 bases and V by 0 bases; bases with no gene match: 6.

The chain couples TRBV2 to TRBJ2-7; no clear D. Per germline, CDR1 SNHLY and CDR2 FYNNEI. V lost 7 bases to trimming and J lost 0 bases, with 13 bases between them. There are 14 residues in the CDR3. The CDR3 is CASMPAATSYEQYF. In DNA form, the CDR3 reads TGTGCCAGCATGCCGGCAGCTACCTCCTACGAGCAGTACTTC. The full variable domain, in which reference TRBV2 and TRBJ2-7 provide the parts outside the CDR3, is EPEVTQTPSHQVTQMGQEVILRCVPISNHLYFYWYRQILGQKVEFLVSFYNNEISEKSEIFDDQFSVERPDGSNFTLKIRSTKLEDSAMYFCASMPAATSYEQYFGPGTRLTVT.

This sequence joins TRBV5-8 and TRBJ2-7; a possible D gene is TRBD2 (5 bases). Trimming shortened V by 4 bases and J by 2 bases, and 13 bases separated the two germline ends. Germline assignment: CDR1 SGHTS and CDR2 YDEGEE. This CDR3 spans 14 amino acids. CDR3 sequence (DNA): TGTGCCAGCAGCCGATCTAGCATCCCCTACGAGCAGTACTTC. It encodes CASSRSSIPYEQYF.

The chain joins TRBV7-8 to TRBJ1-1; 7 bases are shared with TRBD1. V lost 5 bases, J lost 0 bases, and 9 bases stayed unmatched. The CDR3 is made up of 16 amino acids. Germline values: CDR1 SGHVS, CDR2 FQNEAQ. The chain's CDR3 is CASSEGGPWMNTEAFF. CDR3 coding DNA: TGTGCCAGCAGCGAAGGGGGCCCTTGGATGAACACTGAAGCTTTCTTT. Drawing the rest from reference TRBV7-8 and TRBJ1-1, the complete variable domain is GAGVSQSPRYKVAKRGQDVALRCDPISGHVSLFWYQQALGQGPEFLTYFQNEAQLDKSGLPSDRFFAERPEGSVSTLKIQRTQQEDSAVYLCASSEGGPWMNTEAFFGQGTRLTVV.

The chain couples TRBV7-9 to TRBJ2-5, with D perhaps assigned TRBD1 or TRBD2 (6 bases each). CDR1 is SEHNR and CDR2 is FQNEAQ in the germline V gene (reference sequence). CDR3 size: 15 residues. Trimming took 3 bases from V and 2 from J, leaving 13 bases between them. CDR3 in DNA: TGTGCCAGCAGCTTGTCGGGAGACAGGCAAGAGACCCAGTACTTC. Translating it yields CASSLSGDRQETQYF.

The DNA for the CDR3 is TGTGCCAGCAATATACCAGGGCGCACAGATACGCAGTATTTT. It yields the protein CASNIPGRTDTQYF. The rearrangement joins TRBV5-6 to TRBJ2-3; the D gene is possibly TRBD1 (5 bases). CDR3 size: 14 residues. Germline loops: CDR1 SGHDT, CDR2 YYEEEE. V dropped 6 bases and J dropped 1 base, with 12 bases sitting between them.

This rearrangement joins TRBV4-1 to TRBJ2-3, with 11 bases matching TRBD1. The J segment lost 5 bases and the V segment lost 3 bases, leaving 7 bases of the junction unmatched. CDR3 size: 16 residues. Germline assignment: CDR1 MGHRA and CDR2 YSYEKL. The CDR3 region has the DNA TGCGCCAGCAGCCACTATAGGGGACAGGGGGTAGATACGCAGTATTTT. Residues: CASSHYRGQGVDTQYF.

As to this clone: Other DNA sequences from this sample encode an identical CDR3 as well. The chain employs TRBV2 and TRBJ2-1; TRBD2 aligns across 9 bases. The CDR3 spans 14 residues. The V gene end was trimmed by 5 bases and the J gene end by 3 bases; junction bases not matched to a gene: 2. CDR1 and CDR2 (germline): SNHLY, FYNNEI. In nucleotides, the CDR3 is TGTGCCAGCAGTTTACTAGCGGGCTACAATGAGCAGTTCTTC. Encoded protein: CASSLLAGYNEQFF.

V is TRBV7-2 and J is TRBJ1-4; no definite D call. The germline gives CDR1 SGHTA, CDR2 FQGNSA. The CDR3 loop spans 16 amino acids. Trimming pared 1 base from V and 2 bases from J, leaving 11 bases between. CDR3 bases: TGTGCCAGCAGCTTAGGGCCTGGAGGCACTAATGAAAAACTGTTTTTT. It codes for CASSLGPGGTNEKLFF.

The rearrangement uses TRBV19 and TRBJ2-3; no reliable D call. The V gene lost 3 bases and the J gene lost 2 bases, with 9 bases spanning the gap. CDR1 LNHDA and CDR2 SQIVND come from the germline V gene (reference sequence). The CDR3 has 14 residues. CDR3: CASSMQSYTDTQYF. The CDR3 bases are TGTGCCAGTAGTATGCAGTCATACACAGATACGCAGTATTTT.

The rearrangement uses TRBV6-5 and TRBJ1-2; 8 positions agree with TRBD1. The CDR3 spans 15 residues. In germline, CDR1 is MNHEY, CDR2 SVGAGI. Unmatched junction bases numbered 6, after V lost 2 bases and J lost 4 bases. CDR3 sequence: CASSYAQGAIYGYTF. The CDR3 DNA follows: TGTGCCAGCAGTTACGCCCAGGGGGCTATCTATGGCTACACCTTC.